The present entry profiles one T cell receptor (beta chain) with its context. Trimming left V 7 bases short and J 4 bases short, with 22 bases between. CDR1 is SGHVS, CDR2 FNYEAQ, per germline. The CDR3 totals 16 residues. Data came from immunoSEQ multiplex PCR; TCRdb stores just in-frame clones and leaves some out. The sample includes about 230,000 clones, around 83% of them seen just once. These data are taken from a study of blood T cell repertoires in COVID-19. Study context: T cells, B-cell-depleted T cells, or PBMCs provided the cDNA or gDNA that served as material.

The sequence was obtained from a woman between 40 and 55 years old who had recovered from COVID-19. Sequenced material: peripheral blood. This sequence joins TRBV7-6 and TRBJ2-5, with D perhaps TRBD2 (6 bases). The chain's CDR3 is CASTPQAGLGGETQYF. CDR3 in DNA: TGTGCCAGCACCCCCCAAGCCGGGCTGGGGGGAGAGACCCAGTACTTC.